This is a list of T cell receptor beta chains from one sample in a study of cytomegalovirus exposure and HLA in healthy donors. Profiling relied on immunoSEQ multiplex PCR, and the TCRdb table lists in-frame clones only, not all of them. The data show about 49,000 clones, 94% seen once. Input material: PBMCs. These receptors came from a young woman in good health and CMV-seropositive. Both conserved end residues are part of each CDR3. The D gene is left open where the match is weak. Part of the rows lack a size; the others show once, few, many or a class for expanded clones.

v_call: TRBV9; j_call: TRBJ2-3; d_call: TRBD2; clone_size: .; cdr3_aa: CASSPLAGGRGTDTQYF; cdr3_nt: TGTGCCAGCAGCCCTCTAGCGGGAGGCCGGGGCACAGATACGCAGTATTTT
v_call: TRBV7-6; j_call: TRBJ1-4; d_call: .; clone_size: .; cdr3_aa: CASSLVPGRNEKLFF; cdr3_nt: TGTGCCAGCAGCTTAGTCCCGGGTCGTAATGAAAAACTGTTTTTT
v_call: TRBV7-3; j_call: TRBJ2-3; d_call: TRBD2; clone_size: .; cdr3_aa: CASSLKAGVPDTQYF; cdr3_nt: TGTGCCAGCAGCTTAAAGGCGGGAGTCCCCGATACGCAGTATTTT
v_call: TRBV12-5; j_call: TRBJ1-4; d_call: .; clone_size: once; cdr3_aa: CASGLGQPAGEKLFF; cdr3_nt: TGTGCTAGTGGTTTGGGACAACCTGCGGGAGAAAAACTGTTTTTT
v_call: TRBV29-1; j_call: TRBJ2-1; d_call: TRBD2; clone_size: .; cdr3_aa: CSVEAGGYNEQFF; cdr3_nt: TGCAGCGTTGAAGCGGGAGGGTACAATGAGCAGTTCTTC
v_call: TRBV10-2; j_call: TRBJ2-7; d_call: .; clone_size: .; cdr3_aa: CASSVSGNYEQYF; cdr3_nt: TGCGCCAGCAGTGTTAGCGGAAACTACGAGCAGTACTTC
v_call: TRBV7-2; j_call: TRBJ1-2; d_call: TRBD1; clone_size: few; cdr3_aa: CASSQQGNYGYTF; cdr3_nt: TGTGCCAGCAGTCAACAGGGGAACTATGGCTACACCTTC
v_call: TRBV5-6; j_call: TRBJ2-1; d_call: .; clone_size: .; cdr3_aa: CASSRLYGSSNEQFF; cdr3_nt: TGTGCCAGCAGCCGCCTTTACGGGAGTTCCAATGAGCAGTTCTTC
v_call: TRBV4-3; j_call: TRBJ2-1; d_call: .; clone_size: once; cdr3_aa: CASSQVAGTFYNEQFF; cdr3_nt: TGCGCCAGCAGCCAAGTGGCGGGAACCTTCTACAATGAGCAGTTCTTC
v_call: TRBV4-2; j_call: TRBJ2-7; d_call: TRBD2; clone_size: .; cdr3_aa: CASSAQAAGGSYEQYF; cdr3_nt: TGTGCCAGCAGCGCCCAGGCAGCGGGAGGATCCTACGAGCAGTACTTC
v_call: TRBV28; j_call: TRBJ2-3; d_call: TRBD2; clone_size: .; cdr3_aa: CASRPYGTSGSFAPPDTQYF; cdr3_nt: TGTGCCAGCAGACCTTACGGGACTAGCGGGAGTTTTGCACCCCCAGATACGCAGTATTTT
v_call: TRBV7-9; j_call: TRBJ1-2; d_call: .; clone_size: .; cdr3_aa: CASSLGPTGQYTF; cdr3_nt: TGTGCCAGCAGCTTAGGCCCTACAGGGCAATACACCTTC
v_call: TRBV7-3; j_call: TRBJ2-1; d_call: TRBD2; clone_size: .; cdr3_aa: CASGLAGANEQFF; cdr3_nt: TGTGCCAGCGGGCTAGCGGGAGCCAATGAGCAGTTCTTC
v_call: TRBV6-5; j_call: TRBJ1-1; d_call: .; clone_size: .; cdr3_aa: CASRPTGSPRAFF; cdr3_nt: TGTGCCAGCAGACCCACAGGGAGCCCCCGAGCTTTCTTT
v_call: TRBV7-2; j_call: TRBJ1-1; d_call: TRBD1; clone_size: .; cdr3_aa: CASSLYGAGGVNTEAFF; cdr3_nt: TGTGCCAGCAGCTTATACGGGGCAGGGGGAGTGAACACTGAAGCTTTCTTT
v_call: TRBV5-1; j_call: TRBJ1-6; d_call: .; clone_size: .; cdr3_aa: CASSRDRRNSPLHF; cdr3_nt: TGCGCCAGCAGCCGCGACAGAAGGAATTCACCCCTCCACTTT
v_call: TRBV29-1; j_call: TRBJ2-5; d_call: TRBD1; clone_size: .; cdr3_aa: CSVKTGEETQYF; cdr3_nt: TGCAGCGTAAAGACAGGGGAAGAGACCCAGTACTTC
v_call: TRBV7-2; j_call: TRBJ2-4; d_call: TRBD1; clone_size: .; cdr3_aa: CASSQSSGTDRNIQYF; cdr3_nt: TGTGCCAGCAGCCAAAGCTCCGGGACAGATCGAAACATTCAGTACTTC
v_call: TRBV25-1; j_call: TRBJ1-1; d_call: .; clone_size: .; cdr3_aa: CASSDRIAFF; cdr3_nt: TGTGCCAGCAGTGACAGGATAGCTTTCTTT
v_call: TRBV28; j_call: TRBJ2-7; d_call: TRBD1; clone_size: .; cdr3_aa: CASRTAGTGFYEQYF; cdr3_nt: TGTGCCAGCAGGACAGCCGGGACAGGGTTCTACGAGCAGTACTTC
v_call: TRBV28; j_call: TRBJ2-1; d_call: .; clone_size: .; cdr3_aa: CASSLGFRGFF; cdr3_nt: TGTGCCAGCAGTTTGGGGTTTCGGGGGTTCTTC
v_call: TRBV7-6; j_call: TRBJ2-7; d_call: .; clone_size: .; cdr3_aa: CASSLHGAQYEQYF; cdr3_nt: TGTGCCAGCAGCTTACATGGGGCTCAATACGAGCAGTACTTC
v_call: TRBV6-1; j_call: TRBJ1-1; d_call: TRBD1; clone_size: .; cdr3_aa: CASSAYRDRSMNTEAFF; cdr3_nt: TGTGCCAGCAGTGCCTACCGGGACAGGAGCATGAACACTGAAGCTTTCTTT
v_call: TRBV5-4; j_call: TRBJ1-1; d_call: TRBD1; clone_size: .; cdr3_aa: CAGRQGRGNTEAFF; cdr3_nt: TGTGCCGGAAGACAGGGGAGAGGGAACACTGAAGCTTTCTTT
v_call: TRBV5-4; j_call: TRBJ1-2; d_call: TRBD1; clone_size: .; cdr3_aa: CASSQNQGADGYTF; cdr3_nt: TGTGCCAGCAGCCAAAACCAGGGGGCCGATGGCTACACCTTC
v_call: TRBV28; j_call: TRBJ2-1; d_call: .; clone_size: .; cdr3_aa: CASSFTGEAYNEQFF; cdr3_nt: TGTGCCAGCAGTTTCACAGGGGAGGCCTACAATGAGCAGTTCTTC
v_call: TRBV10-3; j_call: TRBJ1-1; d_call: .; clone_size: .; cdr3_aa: CAIKGEGVLSAFF; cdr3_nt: TGTGCCATCAAGGGGGAGGGGGTGCTTTCGGCTTTCTTT
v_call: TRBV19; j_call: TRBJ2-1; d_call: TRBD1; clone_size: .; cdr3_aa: CASSIDQGDREQFF; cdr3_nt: TGTGCCAGTAGTATTGATCAGGGGGACAGGGAGCAGTTCTTC
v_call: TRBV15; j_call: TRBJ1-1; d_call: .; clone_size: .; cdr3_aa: CATSRGSISGGNTEAFF; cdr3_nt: TGTGCCACCAGCAGAGGCAGCATATCCGGAGGGAACACTGAAGCTTTCTTT
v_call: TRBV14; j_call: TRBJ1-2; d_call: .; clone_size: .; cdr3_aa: CASSQGGGVAGYTF; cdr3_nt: TGTGCCAGCAGCCAAGGGGGGGGAGTAGCTGGCTACACCTTC
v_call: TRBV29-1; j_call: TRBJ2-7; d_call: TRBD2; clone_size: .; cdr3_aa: CSVAGGLAGVKGTYEQYF; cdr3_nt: TGCAGCGTTGCGGGGGGGCTAGCGGGAGTGAAAGGCACCTACGAGCAGTACTTC
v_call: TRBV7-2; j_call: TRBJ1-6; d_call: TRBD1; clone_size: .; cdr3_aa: CASKETGPYNSPLHF; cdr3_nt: TGTGCCAGCAAAGAGACAGGGCCCTATAATTCACCCCTCCACTTT
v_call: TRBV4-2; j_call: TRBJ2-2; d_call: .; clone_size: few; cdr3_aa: CASSQEALETGELFF; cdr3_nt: TGTGCCAGCAGCCAAGAGGCGCTGGAGACCGGGGAGCTGTTTTTT
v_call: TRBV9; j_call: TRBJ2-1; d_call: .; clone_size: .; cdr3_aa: CASSRGRSYNEQFF; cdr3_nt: TGTGCCAGCAGCAGAGGGCGCTCCTACAATGAGCAGTTCTTC
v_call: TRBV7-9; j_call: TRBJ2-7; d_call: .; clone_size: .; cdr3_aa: CASSHLDGGYEQYF; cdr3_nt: TGTGCCAGCAGCCACCTGGACGGGGGCTACGAGCAGTACTTC
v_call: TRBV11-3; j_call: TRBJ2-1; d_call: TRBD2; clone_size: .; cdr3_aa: CASSETSGVPGEQFF; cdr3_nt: TGTGCCAGCAGCGAGACTAGCGGGGTCCCAGGGGAGCAGTTCTTC
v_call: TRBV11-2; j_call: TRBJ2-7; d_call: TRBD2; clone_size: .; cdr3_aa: CASSLDLRGGNEQYF; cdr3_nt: TGTGCCAGCAGCTTAGATTTACGGGGGGGAAACGAGCAGTACTTC
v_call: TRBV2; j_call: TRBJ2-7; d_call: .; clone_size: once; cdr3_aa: CASSRRPQGWLFYEQYF; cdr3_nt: TGTGCCAGCAGTCGTCGCCCACAGGGATGGTTGTTCTACGAGCAGTACTTC
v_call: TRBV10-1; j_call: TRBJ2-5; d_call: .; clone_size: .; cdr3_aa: CASSEAQGGGQETQYF; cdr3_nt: TGCGCCAGCAGTGAGGCACAGGGGGGAGGGCAAGAGACCCAGTACTTC
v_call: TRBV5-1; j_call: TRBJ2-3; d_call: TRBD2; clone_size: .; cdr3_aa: CASSSGTSGVVTDTQYF; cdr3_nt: TGCGCCAGCAGCTCCGGGACTAGCGGGGTCGTCACAGATACGCAGTATTTT
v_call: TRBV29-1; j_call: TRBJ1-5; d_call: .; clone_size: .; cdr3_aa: CSVGGVGEQPQHF; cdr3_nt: TGCAGCGTGGGGGGGGTAGGGGAACAGCCCCAGCATTTT
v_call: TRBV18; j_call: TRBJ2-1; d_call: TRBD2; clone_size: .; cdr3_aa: CASSPRPGLDYNEQFF; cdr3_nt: TGTGCCAGCTCACCACGACCGGGACTAGACTACAATGAGCAGTTCTTC